A selection of T cell receptor beta chains follows, all from one sample in a study of shared clonotypes between healthy human individuals. The method was immunoSEQ multiplex PCR; TCRdb's version includes in-frame clones alone and lacks a portion of them. This sample yields about 2.2 million clones, of which 93% are seen a single time; more than 1.5% belongs to the top ten. The sequenced material came from naive CD8+ T cells from PBMCs. The receptor set was obtained from a man aged 18 to 29 in good health. Some clones in this sample may be carry-over from other donors' samples. The CDR3 runs from the conserved cysteine through the conserved F or W. The order of the fields is D gene, clone size, J gene, V gene, CDR3 protein, CDR3 DNA. D genes are given only for firm matches. Expanded clones are given a class, and other clones once, few, many or no size at all.

TRBD1 NA TRBJ2-7 TRBV7-9 CASNPSDDRGYGYEQYF TGTGCCAGCAACCCATCCGACGACAGGGGGTATGGCTACGAGCAGTACTTC
NA NA TRBJ2-1 TRBV13 CASSPGGSRLSRRNEQFF TGTGCCAGCAGCCCCGGGGGTAGTCGGCTTTCACGCCGGAATGAGCAGTTCTTC
NA NA TRBJ1-1 TRBV5-8 CASSLREGGNTEAFF TGTGCCAGCAGCCTGCGGGAGGGGGGAAACACTGAAGCTTTCTTT
TRBD1 NA TRBJ2-2 TRBV27 CASSIQGWWTGELFF TGTGCCAGCAGTATACAGGGGTGGTGGACCGGGGAGCTGTTTTTT
NA NA TRBJ2-2 TRBV4-1 CASSQVGSRGTGELFF TGCGCCAGCAGCCAAGTGGGCTCCAGGGGAACCGGGGAGCTGTTTTTT
TRBD2 NA TRBJ2-2 TRBV12-5 CASGWGLAGAGELFF TGTGCTAGTGGTTGGGGACTAGCGGGAGCCGGGGAGCTGTTTTTT
TRBD2 NA TRBJ2-7 TRBV11-2 CASSLGPGTSGTGEQYF TGTGCCAGCAGCTTAGGACCCGGGACTAGCGGGACCGGCGAGCAGTACTTC
NA NA TRBJ2-1 TRBV6-5 CASSYSEGYNEQFF TGTGCCAGCAGTTACTCGGAGGGCTACAATGAGCAGTTCTTC
NA NA TRBJ2-7 TRBV7-3 CASSLVPGAYEQYF TGTGCCAGCAGCTTAGTCCCAGGGGCCTACGAGCAGTACTTC
TRBD1 NA TRBJ1-5 TRBV5-8 CASSSRTGINQPQHF TGTGCCAGCAGCTCCCGGACAGGAATCAATCAGCCCCAGCATTTT
NA NA TRBJ2-5 TRBV7-2 CASSLAGLGSGETQYF TGTGCCAGCAGCTTAGCCGGTCTTGGGTCTGGGGAGACCCAGTACTTC
TRBD1 NA TRBJ1-1 TRBV5-1 CASSLDGLQGENTEAFF TGCGCCAGCAGCTTGGATGGCCTACAGGGGGAGAACACTGAAGCTTTCTTT
TRBD2 NA TRBJ2-7 TRBV9 CASSASGSFDEQYF TGTGCCAGCAGCGCCAGCGGGAGTTTCGACGAGCAGTACTTC
NA NA TRBJ2-1 TRBV4-1 CASSQDPLGLNEQFF TGCGCCAGCAGCCAAGATCCCCTCGGGTTGAATGAGCAGTTCTTC
NA NA TRBJ2-3 TRBV27 CASSLGAGTTDTQYF TGTGCCAGCAGTTTAGGCGCGGGGACCACAGATACGCAGTATTTT
TRBD1 NA TRBJ2-1 TRBV5-1 CASWTGGLADEQFF TGCGCCAGCTGGACAGGGGGCCTAGCCGATGAGCAGTTCTTC
NA NA TRBJ2-7 TRBV27 CASGSPVYSYEQYF TGTGCCAGCGGGAGTCCAGTGTACTCCTACGAGCAGTACTTC
NA once TRBJ2-7 TRBV11-2 CASSLGAGQAYEQYF TGTGCCAGCAGCTTAGGGGCAGGGCAGGCCTACGAGCAGTACTTC
TRBD1 NA TRBJ2-5 TRBV9 CASSSDRDQETQYF TGTGCCAGCAGCTCCGACAGGGACCAAGAGACCCAGTACTTC
TRBD1 NA TRBJ2-2 TRBV28 CASTFTGGTGELFF TGTGCCAGCACATTCACAGGGGGCACCGGGGAGCTGTTTTTT
TRBD1 NA TRBJ1-2 TRBV30 CAWTIGTGGYYTF TGTGCCTGGACCATCGGGACAGGGGGTTATTACACCTTC
NA NA TRBJ1-2 TRBV6-5 CASSPFGGSYGGYTF TGTGCCAGCAGCCCCTTTGGAGGGTCTTATGGTGGCTACACCTTC
NA NA TRBJ2-5 TRBV7-3 CASSLNIGTKETQYF TGTGCCAGCAGCTTAAACATCGGGACGAAAGAGACCCAGTACTTC
NA NA TRBJ1-1 TRBV5-5 CASSSGLRNTEAFF TGTGCCAGCAGCTCCGGACTGAGGAACACTGAAGCTTTCTTT
NA NA TRBJ1-1 TRBV10-3 CAISESLGMNTEAFF TGTGCCATCAGTGAGTCACTGGGAATGAACACTGAAGCTTTCTTT
NA NA TRBJ1-1 TRBV5-6 CASSLETANTEAFF TGTGCCAGCAGCCTGGAGACAGCTAACACTGAAGCTTTCTTT
TRBD2 NA TRBJ2-5 TRBV30 CAWSERGASGRFGETQYF TGTGCCTGGAGCGAAAGAGGTGCTAGCGGGAGATTTGGAGAGACCCAGTACTTC
TRBD1 NA TRBJ1-1 TRBV5-1 CASSIRTGYTEAFF TGCGCCAGCAGCATCCGGACAGGATACACTGAAGCTTTCTTT
NA NA TRBJ2-3 TRBV2 CASSERPRTSTNTQYF TGTGCCAGCAGTGAACGGCCTAGAACTAGCACAAATACGCAGTATTTT
NA NA TRBJ2-7 TRBV27 CASRSLSPSYEQYF TGTGCCAGCAGAAGCCTATCCCCATCCTACGAGCAGTACTTC
TRBD2 NA TRBJ2-1 TRBV2 CASSVRSGRVYNEQFF TGTGCCAGCAGTGTCCGTAGCGGGAGGGTCTACAATGAGCAGTTCTTC
TRBD2 NA TRBJ2-5 TRBV7-3 CASSSGLAGTGETQYF TGTGCCAGCAGCTCGGGACTAGCGGGAACCGGAGAGACCCAGTACTTC
NA few TRBJ1-1 TRBV2 CASSEYRVGTEAFF TGTGCCAGCAGTGAATACAGGGTGGGTACTGAAGCTTTCTTT
TRBD1 NA TRBJ2-2 TRBV30 CARGVWTGGTGELFF TGTGCCCGGGGGGTCTGGACAGGGGGCACCGGGGAGCTGTTTTTT
TRBD1 NA TRBJ1-4 TRBV28 CASSIITGGGEKLFF TGTGCCAGCAGTATCATAACAGGGGGCGGTGAAAAACTGTTTTTT
NA NA TRBJ2-7 TRBV4-1 CASSQTPHNVPYEQYF TGCGCCAGCAGCCAAACGCCTCACAATGTACCTTACGAGCAGTACTTC
NA NA TRBJ1-5 TRBV15 CATSRDLSQPQHF TGTGCCACCAGCAGAGATTTATCGCAGCCCCAGCATTTT
NA NA TRBJ2-1 TRBV7-9 CASSHPSGPNNEQFF TGTGCCAGCAGCCATCCCTCCGGGCCTAACAATGAGCAGTTCTTC
NA once TRBJ2-5 TRBV19 CASTTRGSKETQYF TGTGCCAGTACTACGAGGGGGTCAAAAGAGACCCAGTACTTC
TRBD2 NA TRBJ2-1 TRBV4-1 CASSQDRPSGSYNEQFF TGCGCCAGCAGCCAAGATCGACCTAGCGGGAGTTACAATGAGCAGTTCTTC
NA NA TRBJ2-5 TRBV19 CASSIDSSGYQETQYF TGTGCCAGTAGTATAGACAGCTCGGGCTACCAAGAGACCCAGTACTTC
TRBD1 NA TRBJ2-2 TRBV6-4 CASRWTGENTGELFF TGTGCCAGCAGATGGACAGGTGAAAACACCGGGGAGCTGTTTTTT
NA once TRBJ2-7 TRBV18 CASSPLGESSYEQYF TGTGCCAGCTCACCTCTTGGTGAGTCGTCCTACGAGCAGTACTTC
TRBD1 once TRBJ2-1 TRBV7-2 CASSTDREPSYNEQFF TGTGCCAGCAGCACCGACAGGGAACCCTCCTACAATGAGCAGTTCTTC
TRBD1 NA TRBJ1-2 TRBV15 CATRPKGQLNYGYTF TGTGCCACCAGACCGAAGGGACAGTTAAACTATGGCTACACCTTC
TRBD2 NA TRBJ2-1 TRBV7-8 CASSLEGLAGKGIEQFF TGTGCCAGCAGCTTGGAGGGACTAGCGGGAAAGGGGATTGAGCAGTTCTTC
TRBD2 NA TRBJ2-5 TRBV28 CASSLQSSGAETQYF TGTGCCAGCAGCCTCCAATCTAGCGGGGCTGAGACCCAGTACTTC
NA NA TRBJ2-7 TRBV6-5 CASSPSTSRYEQYF TGTGCCAGCAGTCCCTCGACTAGTCGGTACGAGCAGTACTTC
TRBD1 NA TRBJ2-7 TRBV6-5 CASSPGQVEQYF TGTGCCAGCAGCCCCGGACAGGTCGAGCAGTACTTC
NA once TRBJ1-2 TRBV27 CASSWGEELLTSNYGYTF TGTGCCAGCAGTTGGGGAGAGGAGCTACTTACCTCTAACTATGGCTACACCTTC
TRBD1 NA TRBJ2-2 TRBV19 CASSIPTGANTGELFF TGTGCCAGTAGTATACCCACAGGGGCCAACACCGGGGAGCTGTTTTTT
TRBD1 NA TRBJ2-7 TRBV19 CASSDRVSYEQYF TGTGCCAGTAGTGACAGGGTTTCCTACGAGCAGTACTTC
NA NA TRBJ1-4 TRBV6-5 CASSLGGPHEKLFF TGTGCCAGCAGTTTGGGGGGGCCCCATGAAAAACTGTTTTTT